These T cell receptor beta chains were read from a single sample in a study of OX40 agonist ivuxolimab in advanced cancers. Clones were sequenced by immunoSEQ multiplex PCR, and TCRdb holds only the in-frame ones, with some missing. The table has approximately 61,000 clones, roughly nine tenths seen once. Sequenced material: CD4+ or CD8+ T cells sorted from blood, taken in a trial of the OX40 agonist ivuxolimab. Every receptor here comes from an adult with an advanced solid tumor such as melanoma, head and neck, liver or kidney cancer. CDR3s include the opening cysteine and the closing phenylalanine or tryptophan. Each record gives: V gene, D gene, J gene, CDR3 protein, CDR3 DNA. A D gene is named only where the DNA matches it firmly.

v_gene: TRBV5-1
d_gene: TRBD2
j_gene: TRBJ2-1
CDR3aa: CASSSRLAGVFYNEQFF
CDR3nt: TGCGCCAGCAGCTCGCGACTAGCGGGAGTTTTCTACAATGAGCAGTTCTTC

v_gene: TRBV18
d_gene: -
j_gene: TRBJ2-3
CDR3aa: CASSPPSDPSDTQYF
CDR3nt: TGTGCCAGCTCACCACCGTCAGACCCTTCAGATACGCAGTATTTT

v_gene: TRBV7-2
d_gene: -
j_gene: TRBJ2-3
CDR3aa: CASSLEVLQYF
CDR3nt: TGTGCCAGCAGCTTAGAGGTTCTACAGTATTTT

v_gene: TRBV30
d_gene: -
j_gene: TRBJ2-3
CDR3aa: CAWSGTSIGDTQYF
CDR3nt: TGTGCCTGGAGCGGTACTAGCATCGGCGATACGCAGTATTTT

v_gene: TRBV6-5
d_gene: TRBD2
j_gene: TRBJ2-1
CDR3aa: CASSYSAGVRNEQFF
CDR3nt: TGTGCCAGCAGTTACTCGGCGGGGGTGAGGAATGAGCAGTTCTTC

v_gene: TRBV2
d_gene: TRBD1
j_gene: TRBJ2-1
CDR3aa: CASSEALLGSYRGVYNEQFF
CDR3nt: TGTGCCAGCAGTGAAGCGCTTCTAGGGTCGTACAGGGGTGTTTACAATGAGCAGTTCTTC

v_gene: TRBV11-2
d_gene: -
j_gene: TRBJ2-7
CDR3aa: CASSLETFYEQYF
CDR3nt: TGTGCCAGCAGCTTAGAAACATTCTACGAGCAGTACTTC

v_gene: TRBV6-1
d_gene: -
j_gene: TRBJ2-3
CDR3aa: CASSVSGGATDTQYF
CDR3nt: TGTGCCAGCAGTGTATCGGGGGGCGCGACAGATACGCAGTATTTT

v_gene: TRBV7-2
d_gene: -
j_gene: TRBJ2-5
CDR3aa: CASSLGLAVETQYF
CDR3nt: TGTGCCAGCAGCTTAGGGCTGGCAGTTGAGACCCAGTACTTC

v_gene: TRBV19
d_gene: TRBD1
j_gene: TRBJ2-6
CDR3aa: CASQDRGRLSGANVLTF
CDR3nt: TGTGCCTCTCAGGACAGGGGGCGTTTGTCTGGGGCCAACGTCCTGACTTTC

v_gene: TRBV30
d_gene: -
j_gene: TRBJ1-1
CDR3aa: CAWSRAWMGTEAFF
CDR3nt: TGTGCCTGGAGTAGGGCCTGGATGGGCACTGAAGCTTTCTTT

v_gene: TRBV5-1
d_gene: TRBD2
j_gene: TRBJ2-3
CDR3aa: CASSPLGAGSDTQYF
CDR3nt: TGCGCCAGCAGCCCGCTCGGAGCGGGATCAGATACGCAGTATTTT

v_gene: TRBV7-8
d_gene: -
j_gene: TRBJ2-7
CDR3aa: CASSLDSGGLPREQYF
CDR3nt: TGTGCCAGCAGCTTAGATAGTGGGGGGTTACCTAGGGAGCAGTACTTC

v_gene: TRBV18
d_gene: -
j_gene: TRBJ1-2
CDR3aa: CASSPLSGTGDYGYTF
CDR3nt: TGTGCCAGCTCACCACTCTCCGGGACGGGGGACTATGGCTACACCTTC